The clone carrying this T cell receptor (beta chain) was seen once. This sample was taken from a study of long-term antiretroviral therapy in people with HIV. Survey level was the resolution at which the v3.0 immunoSEQ assay ran. Sequenced by immunoSEQ multiplex PCR; TCRdb stores in-frame clones only, minus some. The data hold roughly 35,000 clones, with roughly 85% observed a single time. This clonotype was obtained from a man aged 18 to 29 with HIV. Sequencing was performed on unsorted PBMCs, taken around 3.3 years after starting antiretroviral therapy.

The CDR3 coding sequence is TGTGCCAGTAGTACGTGGACAGGGGGCTTGGCTAACTATGGCTACACCTTC. This codes for CASSTWTGGLANYGYTF. The chain links TRBV19 to TRBJ1-2; 11 nucleotides align to TRBD1. Germline CDR1 reads LNHDA; CDR2 reads SQIVND (reference sequence). This CDR3 is 17 amino acids long. The J segment lost 0 bases and the V segment lost 4 bases, leaving 7 bases of the junction unmatched. Filled out from reference TRBV19 and TRBJ1-2, the complete variable domain reads DGGITQSPKYLFRKEGQNVTLSCEQNLNHDAMYWYRQDPGQGLRLIYYSQIVNDFQKGDIAEGYSVSREKKESFPLTVTSAQKNPTAFYLCASSTWTGGLANYGYTFGSGTRLTVV.